Listed below are T cell receptor beta chains from one sample, sequenced in a study of blood T cells in healthy people across ages. TCRdb reprocessed the 5' RACE reads with MiXCR, giving one entry per CDR3 protein. The profile shows some 790,000 distinct CDR3 sequences, around 26% of them singletons. Sequencing was done on a sample of blood. The receptor source for this set is an elderly woman in good health. Both conserved end residues are part of each CDR3. A D gene is named only where the DNA matches it firmly. Some rows mark clone size as missing; the rest say once, few, many or name a class of expanded clone.

d_gene | len | j_gene | v_gene | abundance | CDR3nt | CDR3aa
. | 15 | TRBJ2-4 | TRBV11-3 | many | TGTGCCAGCAGCTTAAGGGGCCTAGTAGGAAACATTCAGTACTTC | CASSLRGLVGNIQYF
TRBD1 | 16 | TRBJ2-1 | TRBV7-2 | many | TGTGCCAGCAGAGCTCGCAGGGGGAGATTTGACAATGAGCAGTTCTTC | CASRARRGRFDNEQFF
TRBD2 | 14 | TRBJ2-3 | TRBV2 | few | TGTGCCAGTGCTAGCGGGGAATCACAAGATACGCAGTATTTT | CASASGESQDTQYF
. | 15 | TRBJ2-5 | TRBV2 | . | TGTGCCAGCAAACAACAAGCGGGTCTCCAAGAGACCCAGTACTTC | CASKQQAGLQETQYF
TRBD1 | 14 | TRBJ1-2 | TRBV9 | few | TGTGCCAGCAGCGAGGGACAGGGGAACTATGGCTACACCTTC | CASSEGQGNYGYTF
. | 18 | TRBJ2-6 | TRBV5-1 | few | TGCGCCAGCAGCTTGGCGTCTCAGGGGGCGCGGGGGGCCAACGTCCGGACTTTC | CASSLASQGARGANVRTF
. | 15 | TRBJ1-2 | TRBV7-9 | few | TGTGCCAGCAGTTTCCACACCGCCATAGGGGCTGGCTACACCTTC | CASSFHTAIGAGYTF
TRBD1 | 14 | TRBJ2-2 | TRBV4-3 | . | TGCGCCAGCAGCCAGGACAGGGCTGGAGGGGAGCTGTTTTTT | CASSQDRAGGELFF
. | 15 | TRBJ1-5 | TRBV6-2/TRBV6-3 | few | TGTGCCAGCACCCACTGGGGACGGAACAATCAGCCCCAGCATTTT | CASTHWGRNNQPQHF
. | 13 | TRBJ2-5 | TRBV7-6 | many | TGTGCCAGCAGTAATCTGGGCACAGAGACCCAGTACTTC | CASSNLGTETQYF
TRBD1 | 15 | TRBJ1-1 | TRBV14 | many | TGTGCCAGCAGCCGCCTGACAGGGCCCAACACTGAAGCTTTCTTT | CASSRLTGPNTEAFF
. | 14 | TRBJ2-3 | TRBV7-6 | . | TGTCCCAGCAGCACCGGGACGAGCACAGATACGCAGTATTTT | CPSSTGTSTDTQYF
TRBD2 | 16 | TRBJ2-5 | TRBV4-2 | many | TGTGCCAGCAGCCCGGAGGGGCGGGGGGAACAAGAGACCCAGTACTTC | CASSPEGRGEQETQYF
TRBD1 | 15 | TRBJ2-1 | TRBV11-3 | few | TGTGCCAGCAGCAAGAAGGGACAGGGGGCCTATGAGCAGTTCTTC | CASSKKGQGAYEQFF
. | 16 | TRBJ1-2 | TRBV7-2 | . | TGTGTCAGCAGCTTAGGGGGGGGCAGAATAGACTATGGCTACACCTTC | CVSSLGGGRIDYGYTF
TRBD2 | 16 | TRBJ2-3 | TRBV20-1 | many | TGCAGTGCTAGAGGGGACCTTAGCGGGGGGGCGGATACGCAGTATTTT | CSARGDLSGGADTQYF
TRBD1 | 15 | TRBJ1-5 | TRBV15 | . | TGTGCCACCAGCAGAGATTTACAGGGGGGCCAGCCCCAGCATTTT | CATSRDLQGGQPQHF